This T cell receptor beta chain was sequenced in a study of blood T cell repertoires in COVID-19. On the study more broadly: Acute and convalescent COVID-19 specimens originated in the United States, Italy and Spain. PBMCs, B-cell-depleted T cells, or T cells were the source of the cDNA or gDNA that made up the material.

As processed by the authors: It was from reference gene primer amplification that nucleated cell counts were estimated. The protocol was immunoSEQ multiplex PCR, while the TCRdb copy is restricted to in-frame clones and leaves out a portion. V, J and clone size reflect that table, while D and trimming were determined from the DNA. The sample includes under 200,000 clones, about 85% of them seen just once. The TCR comes from a man aged 60 to 75 with active or convalescent COVID-19. The sample consisted of peripheral blood.

The CDR3 sequence is CASSLQGLAGGTGELFF. The CDR3 nucleotides are TGTGCCAGCAGCCTTCAAGGGCTAGCCGGTGGCACCGGGGAGCTGTTTTTT. The chain joins TRBV7-3 to TRBJ2-2, with a possible D match to TRBD2 (5 bases). Trimming shortened V by 5 bases and J by 4 bases, and 20 bases separated the two germline ends. The CDR3 is 17 residues long. In germline, CDR1 is SGHTA, CDR2 FQGTGA.